This T cell receptor (beta chain) appears in the sequencing data of a study of blood T cell repertoires in COVID-19 (TCRdb year 2020). Regarding the study in general: Collaborator samples came from the United States, Italy and Spain and covered acute and convalescent phases of COVID-19. The material from the prospective study consisted of cDNA or gDNA derived from T cells, B-cell-depleted T cells, or PBMCs. The dataset comprised deeply sampled blood TCRbeta repertoires from subjects exposed to, actively infected with, or recovered from COVID-19. The repertoires were released in a freely available public database intended as a resource for research on the immune response to SARS-CoV-2. Samples were obtained from the ongoing ImmuneRACE study (first 160 participants) and from over 1,000 subjects provided by 6 global collaborators. Nearly every sample came with metadata listing a de-identified subject ID, COVID-19 status, age in years and sex. Where available, HLA class I and class II types were taken from metadata supplied by the sample provider and were not determined by assay-based typing. Findings and caveats that apply to the study as a whole: Clinical and demographic metadata were provided uncurated, with the amount varying by source and participant.

Reading from cysteine to phenylalanine, the CDR3 counts 14 amino acids. The sequence is cut down to CDR3 DNA, 42 bases in frame from base 1. V lost 4 bases and J lost 5 bases, and the count of bases not matched to a germline gene is 5. CDR1 and CDR2 are read off the germline V gene as SGHDT and YYEEEE. The immunoSEQ Assay, a bias-controlled multiplex PCR, was used to amplify TCRbeta CDR3 regions from genomic DNA. The paper's processing steps were these. The number of nucleated cells in each sample was estimated from the amplification of reference gene primers within the assay. To quantify the absolute abundance of each unique TCRbeta CDR3 rearrangement, sequence reads were collapsed and filtered. For each sample, productive Simpson clonality was calculated as the square root of Simpson's diversity index across productive rearrangements. What TCRdb holds here is the immuneACCESS table cut down to in-frame rearrangements. Part of the clones is not present; checked against another copy, under half of the missing clones reflect an unresolved V gene, and the others are unexplained. The DNA gave D and trimming, while V, J and clone size come from that table. This sample gives under 350,000 clones in total; around nine tenths of them show up just once. The ten largest account for approximately 2.6% of the sample.

Turning to this clone: Its antigen remains undetermined. No much larger clonotype is one base removed from it; base qualities were not supplied.

Participants in the prospective study were enrolled through a virtual design, were aged roughly 18 to 100 years, and lived in roughly 25 United States geographic areas. Cohort assignment in the prospective study relied on participant-reported clinical history from a screening survey and a study questionnaire. ImmuneRACE Cohort 3 recovered participants were defined by two consecutive negative NP/OP PCR tests, healthcare professional clearance, or symptom resolution. In the prospective study, whole blood, serum and a nasopharyngeal or oropharyngeal swab were collected from each participant by mobile phlebotomists. Over an approximately 2-month period, participants in the prospective study had the option of providing additional blood draws and questionnaires. Prospective study blood samples were shipped either frozen or at room temperature before DNA extraction.

This receptor was identified in a woman younger than 30 who had recovered from COVID-19. The V and J segments used are TRBV5-6 and TRBJ1-4, and TRBD1 aligns with 7 junction nucleotides. Sample: PBMCs or T cells enriched from blood (not recorded which). The CDR3 loop reads CASSPTGRNEKLFF. The nucleotide sequence reads TGTGCCAGCAGCCCGACAGGGAGGAATGAAAAACTGTTTTTT.